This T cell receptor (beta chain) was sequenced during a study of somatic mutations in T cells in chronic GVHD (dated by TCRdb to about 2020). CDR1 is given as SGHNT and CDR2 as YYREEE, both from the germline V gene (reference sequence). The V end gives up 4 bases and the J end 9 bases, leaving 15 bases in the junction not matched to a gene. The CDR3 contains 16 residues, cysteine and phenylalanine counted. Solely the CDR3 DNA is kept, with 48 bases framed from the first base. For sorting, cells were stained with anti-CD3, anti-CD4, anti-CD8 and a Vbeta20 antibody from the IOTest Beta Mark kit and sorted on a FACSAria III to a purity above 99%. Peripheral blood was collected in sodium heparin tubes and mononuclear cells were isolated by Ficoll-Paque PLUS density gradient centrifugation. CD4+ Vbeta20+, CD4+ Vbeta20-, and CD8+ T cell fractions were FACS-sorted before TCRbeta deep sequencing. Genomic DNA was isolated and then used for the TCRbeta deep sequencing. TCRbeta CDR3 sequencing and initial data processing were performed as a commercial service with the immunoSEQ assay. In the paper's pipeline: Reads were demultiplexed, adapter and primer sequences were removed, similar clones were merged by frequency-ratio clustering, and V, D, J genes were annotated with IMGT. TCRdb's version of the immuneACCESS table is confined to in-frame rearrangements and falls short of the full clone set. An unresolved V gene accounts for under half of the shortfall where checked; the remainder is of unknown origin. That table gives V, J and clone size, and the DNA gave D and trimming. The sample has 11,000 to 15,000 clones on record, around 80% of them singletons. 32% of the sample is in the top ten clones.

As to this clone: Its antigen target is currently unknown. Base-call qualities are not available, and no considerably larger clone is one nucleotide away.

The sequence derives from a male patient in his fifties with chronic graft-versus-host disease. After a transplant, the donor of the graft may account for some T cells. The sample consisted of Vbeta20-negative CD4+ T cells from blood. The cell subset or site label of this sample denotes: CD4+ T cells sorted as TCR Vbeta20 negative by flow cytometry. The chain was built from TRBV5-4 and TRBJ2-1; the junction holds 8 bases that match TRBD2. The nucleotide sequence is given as TGTGCCAGCAGCACTGGGACCGGGACTAGGAAGGTTGAGCAGTTCTTC. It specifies CASSTGTGTRKVEQFF. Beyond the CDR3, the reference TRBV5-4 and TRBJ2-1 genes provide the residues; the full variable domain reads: ETGVTQSPTHLIKTRGQQVTLRCSSQSGHNTVSWYQQALGQGPQFIFQYYREEENGRGNFPPRFSGLQFPNYSSELNVNALELDDSALYLCASSTGTGTRKVEQFFGPGTRLTVL.